Listed below are T cell receptor beta chains from one sample, sequenced in a study of T cell responses to AZD1222 COVID-19 vaccine. TCRdb keeps only in-frame clones here, not all; method: immunoSEQ multiplex PCR. The data contain about 130,000 clones, 93% of them singletons. Sample: peripheral blood, taken on day 0 of AZD1222 vaccination. All receptors derive from an adult in good health. The CDR3 runs from the conserved cysteine through the conserved F or W. The D gene is left open where the match is weak. Size is omitted from some rows. Given values are once, few, many or a class for expanded clones.

TRBJ2-6 | - | TRBV30 | - | TGTGCCTGGACCTCTGGGGCCAACGTCCTGACTTTC | CAWTSGANVLTF
TRBJ2-7 | - | TRBV28 | TRBD1 | TGTGCCAGCAGTTGGACCGGGACAGGGGGGCCTCCTTCCTACGAGCAGTACTTC | CASSWTGTGGPPSYEQYF
TRBJ2-7 | - | TRBV28 | - | TGTGCCAGCAGGTCGGGCGCGTCCTACGAGCAGTACTTC | CASRSGASYEQYF
TRBJ2-1 | - | TRBV11-3 | TRBD2 | TGTGCCAGCAGTTCCGGGACTAGCCTGTACAATGAGCAGTTCTTC | CASSSGTSLYNEQFF
TRBJ1-1 | - | TRBV20-1 | - | TGCAGTGCCCCTGGGAACACTGAAGCTTTCTTT | CSAPGNTEAFF
TRBJ2-5 | - | TRBV3-1/TRBV3-2 | - | TGTGCCAGCAGTGGGGGGCCAGGAGAGACCCAGTACTTC | CASSGGPGETQYF
TRBJ1-4 | - | TRBV7-9 | - | TGTGCCAGCAGCTTAGGCGGGGAAAAACTGTTTTTT | CASSLGGEKLFF
TRBJ2-7 | - | TRBV25-1 | - | TGTGCCAGCAGTGAATATTCGGACACACCTTACGAGCAGTACTTC | CASSEYSDTPYEQYF
TRBJ2-7 | - | TRBV5-5 | TRBD2 | TGTGCCAGCAGCTTAGGTAGCGGGGGTACCTACGAGCAGTACTTC | CASSLGSGGTYEQYF
TRBJ2-2 | - | TRBV29-1 | - | TGCAGCGTTCTTACGAACACCGGGGAGCTGTTTTTT | CSVLTNTGELFF
TRBJ1-1 | - | TRBV5-1 | - | TGCGCCAGCAGCTTGGCCGCGGGAAGCACTGAAGCTTTCTTT | CASSLAAGSTEAFF
TRBJ2-1 | - | TRBV6-2/TRBV6-3 | TRBD2 | TGTGCCAGCAGTTACCCGATGGGACTAGCGGAGAATGAGCAGTTCTTC | CASSYPMGLAENEQFF
TRBJ1-6 | - | TRBV4-3 | - | TGCGCCAGCAGCAGCTGGGGAAATTCACCCCTCCACTTT | CASSSWGNSPLHF
TRBJ1-1 | - | TRBV30 | - | TGTGCCTGGAGTGTTGGGAACACTGAAGCTTTCTTT | CAWSVGNTEAFF
TRBJ2-7 | - | TRBV7-2 | - | TGTGCCAGCAGCTTAGCCGGGACATCCGAGGGTGAGCAGTACTTC | CASSLAGTSEGEQYF
TRBJ2-5 | - | TRBV3-1/TRBV3-2 | TRBD2 | TGTGCCAGCAGCCAAGAGGGTCCGGGGGGGGAGACCCAGTACTTC | CASSQEGPGGETQYF
TRBJ1-1 | - | TRBV6-5 | - | TGTGCCAGCAGTTACTCCAGGGACACTGAAGCTTTCTTT | CASSYSRDTEAFF
TRBJ2-7 | - | TRBV19 | TRBD1 | TGTGCCAGTAGTGGGACAGGGGAGACCTACGAGCAGTACTTC | CASSGTGETYEQYF
TRBJ2-2 | - | TRBV11-3 | - | TGTGCCAGCAGCCCGAGGGGGGCCGGCACCGGGGAGCTGTTTTTT | CASSPRGAGTGELFF
TRBJ1-4 | - | TRBV19 | - | TGTGCCAGTCAAAGTGGGAGGAATAATGAAAAACTGTTTTTT | CASQSGRNNEKLFF
TRBJ1-1 | - | TRBV25-1 | TRBD1 | TGTGCCAGCAGTGAATTCTGGACAGGGGATTCGGCTGAAGCTTTCTTT | CASSEFWTGDSAEAFF
TRBJ2-7 | - | TRBV18 | TRBD1 | TGTGCCAGCTCACCCGACAGGGGGGTAGACGAGCAGTACTTC | CASSPDRGVDEQYF
TRBJ2-3 | - | TRBV9 | TRBD1 | TGTGCCAGCAGCATACGACAGGGGGCAGATACGCAGTATTTT | CASSIRQGADTQYF
TRBJ1-1 | - | TRBV2 | TRBD1 | TGTGCCAGCAGTAAGGGACAGGGCAACACTGAAGCTTTCTTT | CASSKGQGNTEAFF
TRBJ2-7 | - | TRBV3-1/TRBV3-2 | TRBD2 | TGTGCCAGCAGCCAAGATAGCGGGGGGGGAAGGCTGTACTTC | CASSQDSGGGRLYF
TRBJ2-2 | - | TRBV9 | TRBD2 | TGTGCCAGCAGCGTAGTGGGGACTACTAGATTCGGGGAGCTGTTTTTT | CASSVVGTTRFGELFF
TRBJ1-2 | - | TRBV30 | - | TGTGCCTGGAGTGTACTGGGGAATTCGGGTGGCTACACCTTC | CAWSVLGNSGGYTF
TRBJ2-7 | - | TRBV29-1 | TRBD2 | TGCAGCGTTGAAGGACTAGCGGGAGACTACGAGCAGTACTTC | CSVEGLAGDYEQYF
TRBJ1-2 | - | TRBV29-1 | - | TGCAGCGTTGATACAGGAAAGGGTGGCTACACCTTC | CSVDTGKGGYTF
TRBJ2-3 | - | TRBV2 | TRBD2 | TGTGCCAGCAGTGAACCCATAGCGGGAGGCACAGATACGCAGTATTTT | CASSEPIAGGTDTQYF
TRBJ2-2 | once | TRBV19 | TRBD2 | TGTGCCAGTAGTTCCGGGACTAGGGTTTCGAACACCGGGGAGCTGTTTTTT | CASSSGTRVSNTGELFF
TRBJ1-2 | once | TRBV14 | TRBD1 | TGTGCCAGCAGCCTACAGGGGTCGAATGGCTACACCTTC | CASSLQGSNGYTF
TRBJ1-2 | - | TRBV7-4 | - | TGTGCCAGCAGCTTAGACAAGGACCCTAACTATGGCTACACCTTC | CASSLDKDPNYGYTF
TRBJ2-1 | once | TRBV29-1 | TRBD2 | TGCAGCGTTGCCAATAGCGGGGGGGCGCGTGAGCAGTTCTTC | CSVANSGGAREQFF
TRBJ1-4 | - | TRBV15 | - | TGTGCCACCAGCAGATGGGGGACAAGGGAAAAACTGTTTTTT | CATSRWGTREKLFF
TRBJ1-1 | - | TRBV18 | - | TGTGCCAGCTCACCACCGGGGAAGAAGAACACTGAAGCTTTCTTT | CASSPPGKKNTEAFF
TRBJ1-1 | - | TRBV27 | TRBD1 | TGTGCCAGCTCCTACAGGGGTCCCACTGAAGCTTTCTTT | CASSYRGPTEAFF
TRBJ1-3 | - | TRBV30 | - | TGTGCCTGGAGCCGCGACTCAGGCTCTGGAAACACCATATATTTT | CAWSRDSGSGNTIYF
TRBJ1-6 | - | TRBV15 | - | TGTGCCACCAGCAATCTAATAGGAGTGTCCTATAATTCACCCCTCCACTTT | CATSNLIGVSYNSPLHF
TRBJ2-5 | - | TRBV28 | - | TGTGCCAGCATCAGGGGCAACCAAGAGACCCAGTACTTC | CASIRGNQETQYF
TRBJ2-3 | - | TRBV24-1 | - | TGTGCCACCAGTGATTTCGGTCGGGGGATGGGCACAGATACGCAGTATTTT | CATSDFGRGMGTDTQYF
TRBJ1-1 | - | TRBV12-3/TRBV12-4 | - | TGTGCCAGCATCCTAGGAACTGAAGCTTTCTTT | CASILGTEAFF
TRBJ1-6 | - | TRBV5-1 | TRBD1 | TGCGCCAGCAGGGACAGGAGTAATTCACCCCTCCACTTT | CASRDRSNSPLHF
TRBJ2-1 | - | TRBV2 | - | TGTGCTAGCCGAGCACCAACCTCTGAGCAGTTCTTC | CASRAPTSEQFF
TRBJ2-2 | - | TRBV11-2 | TRBD1 | TGTGCCAGCAGCTTCCCGAACGAGGGGGCGCAAAACGGGGAGCTGTTTTTT | CASSFPNEGAQNGELFF
TRBJ1-2 | once | TRBV12-3/TRBV12-4 | - | TGTGCCAGCAGTTTATATCAGGGCTATGGCTACACCTTC | CASSLYQGYGYTF